This T cell receptor beta chain was identified in a study of blood T cells in healthy people across ages. With a J-beta primer mix and a sample-barcoded 5' primer, a second PCR ran roughly 6 to 12 cycles. One entry per CDR3 protein, called by TCRdb with MiXCR from the 5' RACE reads. This sample has roughly 900,000 distinct CDR3 sequences, with roughly 26% found just once. This clonotype was counted between two and nine times. Its specificity is not known. CDR3 length equals 17 residues. Per the germline V gene, CDR1 is SNHLY and CDR2 is FYNNEI. Trimming removed 1 base from V and 4 bases from J, with 17 bases in between. Study-wide results and limits: A roughly linear fall in TCR beta diversity per million T cells was seen with increasing age.

The rearrangement links TRBV2 to TRBJ2-1, with a weak D call TRBD1 (5 bases). Sample: blood. The source is a woman of 80 years or more in good health. In DNA, the CDR3 is TGTGCCAGCAGTGAAGGGGTCTACCAGGGTTTATACAATGAGCAGTTCTTC. Its translation is CASSEGVYQGLYNEQFF.